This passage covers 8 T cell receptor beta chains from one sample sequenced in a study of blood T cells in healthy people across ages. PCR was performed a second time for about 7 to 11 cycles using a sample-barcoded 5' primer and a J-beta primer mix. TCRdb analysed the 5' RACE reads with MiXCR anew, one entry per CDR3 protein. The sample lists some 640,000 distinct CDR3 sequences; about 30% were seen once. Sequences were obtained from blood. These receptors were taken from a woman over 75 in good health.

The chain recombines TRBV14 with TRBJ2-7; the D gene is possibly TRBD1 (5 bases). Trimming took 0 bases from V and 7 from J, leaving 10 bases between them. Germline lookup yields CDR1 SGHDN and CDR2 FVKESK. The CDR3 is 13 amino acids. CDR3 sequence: CASSQDLPGEQYF. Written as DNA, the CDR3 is TGTGCCAGCAGCCAAGATCTCCCAGGGGAGCAGTACTTC. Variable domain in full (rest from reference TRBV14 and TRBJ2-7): EAGVTQFPSHSVIEKGQTVTLRCDPISGHDNLYWYRRVMGKEIKFLLHFVKESKQDESGMPNNRFLAERTGGTYSTLKVQPAELEDSGVYFCASSQDLPGEQYFGPGTRLTVT.

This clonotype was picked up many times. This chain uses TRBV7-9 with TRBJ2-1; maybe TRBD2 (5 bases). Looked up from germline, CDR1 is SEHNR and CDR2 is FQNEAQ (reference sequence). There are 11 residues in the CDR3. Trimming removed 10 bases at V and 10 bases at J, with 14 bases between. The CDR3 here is CATSGSEEQFF. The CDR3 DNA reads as TGTGCCACCTCGGGGTCGGAGGAGCAGTTCTTC.

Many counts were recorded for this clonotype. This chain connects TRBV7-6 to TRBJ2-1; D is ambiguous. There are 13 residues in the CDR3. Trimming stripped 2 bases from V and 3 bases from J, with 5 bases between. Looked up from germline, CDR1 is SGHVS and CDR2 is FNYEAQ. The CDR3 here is CASSLSGYNEQFF. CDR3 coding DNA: TGTGCCAGCAGCTTAAGTGGCTACAATGAGCAGTTCTTC.

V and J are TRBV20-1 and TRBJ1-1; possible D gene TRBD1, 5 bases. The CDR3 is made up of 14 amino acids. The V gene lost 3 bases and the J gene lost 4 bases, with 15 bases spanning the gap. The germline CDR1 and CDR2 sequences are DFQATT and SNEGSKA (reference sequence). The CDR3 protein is CSARSQGPFTEAFF. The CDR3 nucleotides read TGCAGTGCTAGGTCCCAGGGCCCATTCACTGAAGCTTTCTTT.

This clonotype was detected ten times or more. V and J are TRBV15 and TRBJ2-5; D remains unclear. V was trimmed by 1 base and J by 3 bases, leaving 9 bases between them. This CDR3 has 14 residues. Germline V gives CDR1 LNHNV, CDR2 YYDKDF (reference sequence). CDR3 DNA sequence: TGTGCCACCAGCAGAGGGGCAGGCAAAGAGACCCAGTACTTC. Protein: CATSRGAGKETQYF.

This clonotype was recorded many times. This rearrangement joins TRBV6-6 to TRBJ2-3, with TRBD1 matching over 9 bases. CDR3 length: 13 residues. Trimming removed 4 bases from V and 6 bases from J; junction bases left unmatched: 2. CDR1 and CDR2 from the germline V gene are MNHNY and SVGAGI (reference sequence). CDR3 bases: TGTGCCAGCAGTTGGGACAGGGAGGATACGCAGTATTTT. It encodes CASSWDREDTQYF.

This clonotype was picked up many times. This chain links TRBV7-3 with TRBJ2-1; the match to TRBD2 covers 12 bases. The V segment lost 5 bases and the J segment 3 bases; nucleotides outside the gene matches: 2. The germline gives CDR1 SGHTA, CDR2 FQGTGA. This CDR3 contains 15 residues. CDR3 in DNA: TGTGCCAGCAGCGTGGGACTAGCGGGCTACAATGAGCAGTTCTTC. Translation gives CASSVGLAGYNEQFF.

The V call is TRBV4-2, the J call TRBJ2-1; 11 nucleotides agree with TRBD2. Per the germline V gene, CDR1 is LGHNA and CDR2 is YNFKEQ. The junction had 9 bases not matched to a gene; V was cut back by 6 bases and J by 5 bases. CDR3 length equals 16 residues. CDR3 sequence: CASRSGLAVKDNEQFF. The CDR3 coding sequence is TGTGCCAGCAGATCGGGACTAGCGGTAAAGGACAATGAGCAGTTCTTC.